This TCR beta chain was recorded in a study of T cell repertoires in cytomegalovirus infection. Background on the study: Both CMV infection and a matching HLA type were indicated by public TCR beta signatures. Study observations and caveats: Accumulated public TCR beta family frequency recognized individuals carrying CMV together with the relevant HLA.

Per germline, CDR1 DFQATT and CDR2 SNEGSKA (reference sequence). V lost 3 bases and J 0 bases, leaving 12 bases between the germline ends. There are 15 residues in the CDR3. This clonotype was seen only once. Its antigen is currently unknown. MiXCR was run by TCRdb on the reads, yielding one entry per CDR3 protein. The sample holds more than 350,000 distinct CDR3 sequences; under 40% are singletons and the top ten take roughly 15%. This sequence originates from a human donor in good health (CMV status not recorded). Some clones in this sample may be carry-over from other donors' samples. The V call is TRBV20-1, the J call TRBJ1-3; TRBD1 is a possible D gene (5 bases). The sequenced sample was PBMCs. CDR3 sequence: CSARRGESSGNTIYF. CDR3 bases: TGCAGTGCTAGGCGGGGGGAGAGCTCTGGAAACACCATATATTTT.